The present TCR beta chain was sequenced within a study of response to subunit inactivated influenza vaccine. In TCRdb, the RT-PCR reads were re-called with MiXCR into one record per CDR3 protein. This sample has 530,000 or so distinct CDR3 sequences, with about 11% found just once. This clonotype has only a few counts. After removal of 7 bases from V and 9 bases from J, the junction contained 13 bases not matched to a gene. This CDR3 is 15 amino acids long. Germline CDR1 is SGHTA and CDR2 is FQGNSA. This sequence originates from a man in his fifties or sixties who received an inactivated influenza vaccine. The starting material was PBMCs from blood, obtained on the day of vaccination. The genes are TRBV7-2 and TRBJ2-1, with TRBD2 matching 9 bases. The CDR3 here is CASTSGAGGRGEQFF. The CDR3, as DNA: TGTGCCAGCACCTCGGGAGCGGGGGGACGCGGTGAGCAGTTCTTC.